Each of the 21 T cell receptor beta chains below was sequenced from the same sample in a study of T cell responses to AZD1222 COVID-19 vaccine. Using immunoSEQ multiplex PCR, the repertoire was profiled, and TCRdb retains in-frame clones only, with some absent. The table has fewer than 80,000 clones, around 74% seen once. The source material was peripheral blood, sampled on day 0 of MenACWY control vaccination. These receptors came from an adult in good health.

This chain uses TRBV19 with TRBJ1-4; D remains ambiguous. This CDR3 is 15 amino acids long. The germline gives CDR1 LNHDA, CDR2 SQIVND (reference sequence). The V gene lost 3 bases and the J gene lost 6 bases, with 14 bases spanning the gap. In DNA, the CDR3 is TGTGCCAGTAGTATTCGACACTTGAGGGATGAAAAACTGTTTTTT. Translation: CASSIRHLRDEKLFF.

The genes are TRBV7-9 and TRBJ1-1, with 8 bases aligning to TRBD1. Germline loops: CDR1 SEHNR, CDR2 FQNEAQ (reference sequence). Trimming cost V 5 bases and J 6 bases; bases outside gene matches: 8. The CDR3 contains 14 residues. The CDR3 loop reads CASSSGQGASEAFF. The CDR3 nucleotides are TGTGCCAGCAGCAGCGGACAGGGAGCTTCTGAAGCTTTCTTT.

In its sample, this clone was seen once. The chain couples TRBV24-1 to TRBJ1-2; no reliable D call. The CDR3 is 13 amino acids. Per the germline V gene, CDR1 is KGHDR and CDR2 is SFDVKD. Trimming pared 3 bases from V and 3 bases from J, leaving 7 bases between. The CDR3: CATSDRADYGYTF. The CDR3 region has the DNA TGTGCCACCAGTGATAGGGCGGACTATGGCTACACCTTC.

The chain links TRBV11-1 to TRBJ2-5; D assignment may be TRBD1 or TRBD2 (7 bases each). The CDR3 loop spans 16 amino acids. Germline CDR1 reads SGHAT; CDR2 reads FQDESV (reference sequence). V was clipped by 2 bases and J by 2 bases, with 15 bases between them. In DNA, the CDR3 is TGTGCCAGCAGCTTACTATCAGGGGGGGTACAAGAGACCCAGTACTTC. Its protein product is CASSLLSGGVQETQYF.

This clone was seen only a few times. This chain uses TRBV6-2 or TRBV6-3 with TRBJ2-7; a possible D gene is TRBD2 (5 bases). Between the trimmed V and J ends, which lost 5 bases and 4 bases, there was a span of 21 bases. Germline CDR1 reads MNHEY; CDR2 reads SVGEGT. CDR3 length: 16 amino acids. CDR3 in amino acids: CASSTSLRHGLYEQYF. As DNA, the CDR3 is TGTGCCAGCAGTACATCCCTTAGACACGGACTTTACGAGCAGTACTTC.

The chain employs TRBV7-2 and TRBJ2-7; D tentatively reads TRBD1 or TRBD2 (5 bases each). Trimming removed 4 bases at V and 7 bases at J, with 14 bases between. Germline V gives CDR1 SGHTA, CDR2 FQGNSA. The CDR3 is 13 residues long. The CDR3 nucleotides read TGTGCCAGCAGCTCCCGATCATGGGGGGAGCAGTACTTC. This codes for CASSSRSWGEQYF.

The chain has TRBV20-1 and TRBJ2-3; D is unresolved. Germline CDR1 reads DFQATT; CDR2 reads SNEGSKA (reference sequence). The CDR3 extends over 12 amino acids. Trimming shortened V by 3 bases and J by 3 bases, and 7 bases separated the two germline ends. DNA of the CDR3: TGCAGTGCTAGTCAGGATACAGATACGCAGTATTTT. It translates to CSASQDTDTQYF.

The V call is TRBV19, the J call TRBJ2-2, with 10 nucleotides matching TRBD1. The CDR3 is 13 residues long. V shed 10 bases and J 5 bases; nucleotides not matched to a gene: 4. Looked up from germline, CDR1 is LNHDA and CDR2 is SQIVND (reference sequence). CDR3 sequence reads: CATKDRGTGELFF. CDR3 coding DNA: TGTGCCACTAAGGACAGGGGGACCGGGGAGCTGTTTTTT.

The chain recombines TRBV7-8 with TRBJ1-3, with 9 bases fitting TRBD1. This CDR3 has 15 residues. V was clipped by 5 bases and J by 4 bases; unmatched bases: 6. Germline V lookup: CDR1 SGHVS, CDR2 FQNEAQ. The CDR3 DNA follows: TGTGCCAGCAGCAATATCGGACAGGGGGGAAACACCATATATTTT. Translated, it gives CASSNIGQGGNTIYF.

The chain uses TRBV2 and TRBJ1-1; TRBD1 might be the D (5 bases). The length of the CDR3 is 15 residues. Germline CDR1 and CDR2: SNHLY and FYNNEI. Between the trimmed V and J ends, which lost 7 bases and 1 base, there was a span of 16 bases. For the CDR3, the DNA is TGTGCCAGCACCCCCGGGACCTCATGGAACACTGAAGCTTTCTTT. Translation gives CASTPGTSWNTEAFF.

V is TRBV18 and J is TRBJ2-7; D may be TRBD1 (6 bases). The germline V gene encodes CDR1 KGHSH and CDR2 LQKENI. The CDR3 contains 15 residues. Trimming removed 1 base at V and 4 bases at J, with 14 bases between. The CDR3 loop is CASSPQQGSRYEQYF. For the CDR3, the DNA is TGTGCCAGCTCACCACAACAGGGTAGTAGATACGAGCAGTACTTC.

The J gene is TRBJ2-7, the V gene TRBV20-1; D gene ambiguous. This CDR3 comprises 10 residues. Trimming removed 5 bases at V and 4 bases at J, with 6 bases between. The germline CDR1 and CDR2 sequences are DFQATT and SNEGSKA (reference sequence). The CDR3 nucleotides read TGCAGTGCTGCCCCGTACGAGCAGTACTTC. Translated, it gives CSAAPYEQYF.

The genes are TRBV5-6 and TRBJ1-5; the match to TRBD1 covers 7 bases. The CDR3 covers 15 residues. CDR1 is SGHDT and CDR2 is YYEEEE in the germline V gene. J gave up 5 bases and V 4 bases, and 9 bases lay outside the gene matches. The CDR3 DNA sequence: TGTGCCAGCAGCAGGCAGGGGGAGGTCGATCAGCCCCAGCATTTT. Translated, it gives CASSRQGEVDQPQHF.

The chain couples TRBV9 to TRBJ2-3; no firm D call. This CDR3 spans 13 amino acids. The V and J ends lost 0 bases and 12 bases respectively, with 14 bases between them. Germline V gives CDR1 SGDLS, CDR2 YYNGEE. As DNA, the CDR3 is TGTGCCAGCAGCGTAGCTACCAGCTCTGACCAGTATTTT. Translated, it gives CASSVATSSDQYF.

The chain recombines TRBV7-9 with TRBJ1-2; no clear D gene. Trimming stripped 4 bases from V and 4 bases from J, with 10 bases between. The CDR3 length is 13 residues. The germline V gene encodes CDR1 SEHNR and CDR2 FQNEAQ (reference sequence). The CDR3 DNA follows: TGTGCCAGCAGCTCTGGACTGATCTATGGCTACACCTTC. Translation gives CASSSGLIYGYTF.

The rearrangement uses TRBV28 and TRBJ1-1; D remains ambiguous. This CDR3 has 14 amino acids. Germline values: CDR1 MDHEN, CDR2 SYDVKM. V was cut by 1 base and J by 8 bases, with 14 bases left in between. In DNA form, the CDR3 reads TGTGCCAGCAGTTTATTAGTCCGGGAAGGAGAAGCTTTCTTT. Its protein is CASSLLVREGEAFF.

The chain combines TRBV2 with TRBJ2-7, with TRBD2 matching 7 bases. The CDR3 sequence is 13 residues long. The junction had 4 bases not matched to a gene; V was cut back by 6 bases and J by 2 bases. The germline CDR1 and CDR2 sequences are SNHLY and FYNNEI. The CDR3 is CASSTSATYEQYF. CDR3 sequence (DNA): TGTGCCAGCAGCACTAGCGCTACCTACGAGCAGTACTTC. Supplemented by reference TRBV2 and TRBJ2-7, the full variable domain reads EPEVTQTPSHQVTQMGQEVILRCVPISNHLYFYWYRQILGQKVEFLVSFYNNEISEKSEIFDDQFSVERPDGSNFTLKIRSTKLEDSAMYFCASSTSATYEQYFGPGTRLTVT.

V and J are TRBV2 and TRBJ1-1; maybe TRBD1 (5 bases). The CDR3 has 12 residues. Trimming cost V 4 bases and J 11 bases, with 14 bases left between them. Germline V gene lookup returns CDR1 SNHLY and CDR2 FYNNEI. The CDR3 protein is CASSVGSGGAFF. DNA of the CDR3: TGTGCCAGCAGTGTCGGGTCCGGGGGGGCTTTCTTT.

The chain recombines TRBV3-1 (or the pseudogene TRBV3-2) with TRBJ2-2; no clear D gene. Germline V gene sequence: CDR1 LGHDT, CDR2 YNNKEL (reference sequence). V was shortened by 1 base and J by 9 bases, with 9 bases between the two germline ends. This CDR3 comprises 13 residues. The CDR3 nucleotides are TGTGCCAGCAGCCAAGCAGCCTCCCGGGAGCTGTTTTTT. Translating gives CASSQAASRELFF.

This chain joins TRBV30 and TRBJ1-3; no firm D call. V lost 7 bases and J lost 3, with 19 bases in between. The CDR3 sequence is 15 residues long. CDR1 and CDR2 from the germline V gene are GTSNPN and SVGIG (reference sequence). This CDR3 is CAYRLRVFGGNTIYF. For the CDR3, the DNA is TGTGCCTACAGACTACGGGTGTTTGGTGGAAACACCATATATTTT. The full variable domain, rest sourced from reference TRBV30 and TRBJ1-3, is SQTIHQWPATLVQPVGSPLSLECTVEGTSNPNLYWYRQAAGRGLQLLFYSVGIGQISSEVPQNLSASRPQDRQFILSSKKLLLSDSGFYLCAYRLRVFGGNTIYFGEGSWLTVV.

The chain links TRBV29-1 to TRBJ2-7; tentatively, D is TRBD2 (6 bases). Germline CDR1 reads SQVTM; CDR2 reads ANQGSEA. Trimming took 5 bases from V and 0 from J, leaving 11 bases between them. The CDR3 has 13 residues. CDR3 residues: CSVRRESSYEQYF. CDR3 sequence (DNA): TGCAGCGTTCGACGGGAGAGCTCCTACGAGCAGTACTTC.